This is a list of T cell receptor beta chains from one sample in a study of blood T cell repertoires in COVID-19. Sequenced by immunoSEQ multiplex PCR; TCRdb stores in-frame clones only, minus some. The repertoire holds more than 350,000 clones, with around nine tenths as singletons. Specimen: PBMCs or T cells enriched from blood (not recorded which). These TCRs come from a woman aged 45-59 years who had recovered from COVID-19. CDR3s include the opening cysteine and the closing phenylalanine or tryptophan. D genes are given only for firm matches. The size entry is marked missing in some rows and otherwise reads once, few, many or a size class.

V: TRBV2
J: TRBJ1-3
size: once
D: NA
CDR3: CASSELGRGYGNTIYF
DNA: TGTGCCAGCAGTGAGTTGGGCAGGGGCTATGGAAACACCATATATTTT

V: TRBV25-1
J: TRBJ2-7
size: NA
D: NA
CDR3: CASSPGGGRYEQYF
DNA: TGTGCCAGCAGCCCCGGGGGTGGTCGCTACGAGCAGTACTTC

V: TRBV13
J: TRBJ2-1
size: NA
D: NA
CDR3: CASSDLGMPEQFF
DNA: TGTGCCAGCAGCGACCTCGGGATGCCTGAGCAGTTCTTC

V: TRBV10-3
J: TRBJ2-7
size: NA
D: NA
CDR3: CAISDPEGAQPYEQYF
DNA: TGTGCCATCAGTGACCCGGAGGGGGCTCAACCGTACGAGCAGTACTTC

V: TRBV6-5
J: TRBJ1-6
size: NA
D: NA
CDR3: CASRSVWDSPLHF
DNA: TGTGCCAGCAGAAGCGTTTGGGATTCACCCCTCCACTTT

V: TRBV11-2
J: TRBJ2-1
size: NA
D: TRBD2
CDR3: CASSFSGGGQNEQFF
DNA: TGTGCCAGCAGCTTTTCCGGGGGGGGCCAGAATGAGCAGTTCTTC

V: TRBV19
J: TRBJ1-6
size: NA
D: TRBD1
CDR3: CASSQMGQGVFRSPLHF
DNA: TGTGCCAGTAGCCAAATGGGACAGGGGGTGTTTAGGTCACCCCTCCACTTT

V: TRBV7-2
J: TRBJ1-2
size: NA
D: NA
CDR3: CASSLDGGVYGYTF
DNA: TGTGCCAGCAGCTTAGACGGCGGGGTCTATGGCTACACCTTC

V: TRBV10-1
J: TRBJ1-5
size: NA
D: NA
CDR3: CASTEPNSGGGAKGGNQPQHF
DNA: TGCGCCAGCACTGAACCCAACTCGGGTGGGGGGGCAAAGGGGGGCAATCAGCCCCAGCATTTT

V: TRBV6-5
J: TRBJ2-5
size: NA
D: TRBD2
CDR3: CASRVSGGPQETQYF
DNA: TGTGCCAGCAGAGTTAGCGGGGGGCCGCAAGAGACCCAGTACTTC

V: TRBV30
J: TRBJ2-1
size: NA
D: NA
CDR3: CAWSPRVYEQFF
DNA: TGTGCCTGGAGTCCACGGGTGTATGAGCAGTTCTTC

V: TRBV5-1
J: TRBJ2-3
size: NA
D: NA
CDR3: CASGPGSSTDTQYF
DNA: TGCGCCAGCGGTCCAGGGTCTAGCACAGATACGCAGTATTTT

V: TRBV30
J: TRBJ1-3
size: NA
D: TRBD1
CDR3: CAWGGQFSSGNTIYF
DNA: TGTGCCTGGGGGGGACAGTTTAGCTCTGGAAACACCATATATTTT

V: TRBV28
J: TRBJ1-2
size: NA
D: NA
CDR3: CASSSSTDNYGYTF
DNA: TGTGCCAGCAGTTCCTCGACAGATAACTATGGCTACACCTTC

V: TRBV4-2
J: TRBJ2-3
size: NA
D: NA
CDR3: CASSQDRIRGRRTGGDTQYF
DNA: TGTGCCAGCAGCCAAGATCGGATACGTGGGCGACGAACCGGAGGCGATACGCAGTATTTT

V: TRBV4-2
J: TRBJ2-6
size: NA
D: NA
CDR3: CASSQLSWAGIRGANVLTF
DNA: TGTGCCAGCAGCCAATTATCGTGGGCAGGAATTCGTGGGGCCAACGTCCTGACTTTC

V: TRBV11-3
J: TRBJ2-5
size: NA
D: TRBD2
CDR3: CASSSSGTSGGQETQYF
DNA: TGTGCCAGCAGCTCCTCCGGGACTAGCGGGGGCCAAGAGACCCAGTACTTC

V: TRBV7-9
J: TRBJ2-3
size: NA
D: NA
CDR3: CASSLSGAITDTQYF
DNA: TGTGCCAGCAGCCTTAGTGGGGCCATCACAGATACGCAGTATTTT

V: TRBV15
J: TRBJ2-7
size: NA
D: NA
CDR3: CATSRDQAGNEQYF
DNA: TGTGCCACCAGCAGAGATCAGGCCGGGAACGAGCAGTACTTC

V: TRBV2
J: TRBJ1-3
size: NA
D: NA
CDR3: CASSKDTMDTIYF
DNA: TGTGCCAGCAGCAAGGACACGATGGACACCATATATTTT

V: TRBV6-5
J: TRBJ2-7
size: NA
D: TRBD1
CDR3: CASSSRPGQGGYF
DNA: TGTGCCAGCAGTTCAAGACCGGGACAGGGGGGGTACTTC

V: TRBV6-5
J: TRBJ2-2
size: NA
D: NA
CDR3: CASRRDWATTGELFF
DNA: TGTGCCAGCAGACGGGACTGGGCGACCACCGGGGAGCTGTTTTTT

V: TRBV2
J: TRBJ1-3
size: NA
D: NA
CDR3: CASNPQGRGNTIYF
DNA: TGTGCCAGCAACCCCCAGGGTAGGGGAAACACCATATATTTT

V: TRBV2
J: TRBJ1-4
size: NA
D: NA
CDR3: CASRIQIANEKLFF
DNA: TGTGCCAGCAGGATACAGATAGCTAATGAAAAACTGTTTTTT

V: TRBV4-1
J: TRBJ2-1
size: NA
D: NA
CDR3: CASSQGYSPSYNEQFF
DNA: TGCGCCAGCAGCCAAGGGTACAGCCCCTCCTACAATGAGCAGTTCTTC

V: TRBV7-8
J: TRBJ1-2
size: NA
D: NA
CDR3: CASSLGTRGYGYTF
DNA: TGTGCCAGCAGCTTAGGGACCAGGGGCTATGGCTACACCTTC

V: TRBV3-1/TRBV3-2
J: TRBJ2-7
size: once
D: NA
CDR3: CASSSPGDEQYF
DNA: TGTGCCAGCAGCTCACCAGGCGACGAGCAGTACTTC

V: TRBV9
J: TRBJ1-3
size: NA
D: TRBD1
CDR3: CASSPQAGTGIGLSGNTIYF
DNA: TGTGCCAGCAGCCCCCAAGCCGGGACAGGGATAGGACTCTCTGGAAACACCATATATTTT

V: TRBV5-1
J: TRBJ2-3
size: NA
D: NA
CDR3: CASSLEGVADTQYF
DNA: TGCGCCAGCAGCTTGGAAGGGGTGGCAGATACGCAGTATTTT

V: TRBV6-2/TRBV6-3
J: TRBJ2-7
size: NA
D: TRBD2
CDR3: CASSPIEIAGAYEQYF
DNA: TGTGCCAGCAGCCCCATAGAGATAGCGGGGGCTTACGAGCAGTACTTC

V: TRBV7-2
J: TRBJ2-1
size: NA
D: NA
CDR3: CASSPQTMGQFF
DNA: TGTGCCAGCAGCCCTCAGACAATGGGGCAGTTCTTC

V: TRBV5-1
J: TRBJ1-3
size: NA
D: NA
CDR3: CASSLAEAPGNTIYF
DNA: TGCGCCAGCAGCTTGGCGGAGGCGCCTGGAAACACCATATATTTT

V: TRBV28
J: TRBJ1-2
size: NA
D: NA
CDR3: CASRAGAAGYGYTF
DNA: TGTGCCAGCCGCGCGGGCGCGGCCGGCTATGGCTACACCTTC

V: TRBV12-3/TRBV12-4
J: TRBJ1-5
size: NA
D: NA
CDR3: CASARNQPQHF
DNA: TGTGCCAGCGCGCGGAATCAGCCCCAGCATTTT

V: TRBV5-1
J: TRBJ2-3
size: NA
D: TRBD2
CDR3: CASSWSQRGGLDTQYF
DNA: TGCGCCAGCAGCTGGTCCCAGCGGGGGGGCCTGGATACGCAGTATTTT

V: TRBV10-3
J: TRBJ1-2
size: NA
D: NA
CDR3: CAIMQGAGGYTF
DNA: TGTGCCATCATGCAGGGCGCCGGTGGCTACACCTTC

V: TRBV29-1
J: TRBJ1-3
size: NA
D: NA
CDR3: CSVGIGNTIYF
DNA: TGCAGCGTTGGTATCGGAAACACCATATATTTT

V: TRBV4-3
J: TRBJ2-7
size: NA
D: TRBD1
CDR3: CASSHDRGPSSYEQYF
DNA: TGCGCCAGCAGCCATGACAGGGGGCCTAGCTCCTACGAGCAGTACTTC

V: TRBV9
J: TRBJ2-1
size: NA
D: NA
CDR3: CASSPQGTKNEQFF
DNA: TGTGCCAGCAGCCCCCAGGGAACTAAAAATGAGCAGTTCTTC

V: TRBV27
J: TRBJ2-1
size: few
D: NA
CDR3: CASRRGDRVYNEQFF
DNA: TGTGCCAGCCGCAGGGGGGACAGAGTGTACAATGAGCAGTTCTTC

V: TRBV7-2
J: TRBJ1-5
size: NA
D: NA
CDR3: CASSPVEGNQPQHF
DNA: TGTGCCAGCAGCCCTGTGGAGGGCAATCAGCCCCAGCATTTT

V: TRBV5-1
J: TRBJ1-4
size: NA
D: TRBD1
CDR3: CASSLNGQGERTNEKLFF
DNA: TGCGCCAGCAGCTTAAATGGACAGGGGGAAAGAACTAATGAAAAACTGTTTTTT

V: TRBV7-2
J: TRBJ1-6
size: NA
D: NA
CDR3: CASSWSGTQNSPLHF
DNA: TGTGCCAGCAGTTGGTCCGGGACTCAGAATTCACCCCTCCACTTT

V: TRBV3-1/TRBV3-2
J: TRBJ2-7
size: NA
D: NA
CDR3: CASSQGTANYEQYF
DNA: TGTGCCAGCAGCCAAGGGACAGCGAACTACGAGCAGTACTTC

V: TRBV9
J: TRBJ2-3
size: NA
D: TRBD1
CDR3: CASTLKDRATDTQYF
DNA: TGTGCCAGCACCCTAAAGGACAGGGCCACAGATACGCAGTATTTT

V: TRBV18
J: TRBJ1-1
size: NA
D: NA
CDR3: CASSQRTSPKNTEAFF
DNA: TGTGCCAGCTCACAGAGGACTTCACCAAAGAACACTGAAGCTTTCTTT

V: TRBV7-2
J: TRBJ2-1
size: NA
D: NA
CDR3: CASSLDPRTEQFF
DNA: TGTGCCAGCAGCTTAGACCCACGGACAGAGCAGTTCTTC

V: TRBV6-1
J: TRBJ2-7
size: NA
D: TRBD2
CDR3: CASSETSGGAGEQYF
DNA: TGTGCCAGCAGTGAGACTAGCGGGGGGGCTGGCGAGCAGTACTTC